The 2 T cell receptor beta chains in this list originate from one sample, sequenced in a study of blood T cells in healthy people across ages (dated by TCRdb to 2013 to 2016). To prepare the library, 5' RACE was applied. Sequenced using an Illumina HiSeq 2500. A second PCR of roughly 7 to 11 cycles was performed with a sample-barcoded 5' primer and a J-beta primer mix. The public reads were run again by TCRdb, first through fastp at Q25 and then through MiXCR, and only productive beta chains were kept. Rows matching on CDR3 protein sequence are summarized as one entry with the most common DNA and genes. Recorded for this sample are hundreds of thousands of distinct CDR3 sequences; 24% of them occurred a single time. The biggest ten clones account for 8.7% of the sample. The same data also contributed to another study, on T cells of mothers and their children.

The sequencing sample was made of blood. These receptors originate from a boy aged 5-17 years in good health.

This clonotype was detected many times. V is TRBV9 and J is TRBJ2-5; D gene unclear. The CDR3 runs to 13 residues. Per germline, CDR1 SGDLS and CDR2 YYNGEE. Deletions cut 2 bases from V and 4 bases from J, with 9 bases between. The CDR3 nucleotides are TGTGCCAGCAGCGTTGACCGAGGAGAGACCCAGTACTTC. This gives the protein CASSVDRGETQYF.

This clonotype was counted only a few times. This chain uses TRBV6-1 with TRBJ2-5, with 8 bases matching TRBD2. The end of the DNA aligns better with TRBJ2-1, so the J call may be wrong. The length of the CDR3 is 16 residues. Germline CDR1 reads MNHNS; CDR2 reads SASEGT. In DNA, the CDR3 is TGTGCCAGCAGTCCAACCGGGACTAGGGGCGGCAATGAGCAGTTCTTC. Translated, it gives CASSPTGTRGGNEQFF.